Here is one T cell receptor (beta chain) with its context. Its target is unknown. These data belong to a study of cytomegalovirus exposure and HLA in healthy donors. Both 60 Vbeta primers and 13 Jbeta primers went into the PCR. Authors' processing steps: Later, an analysis found around 77 million unique TCR beta chains, and approximately 10 million of these were shared. Profiled with immunoSEQ multiplex PCR; TCRdb holds only in-frame clones, not every one. V and J calls plus clone size are reproduced from that table; the DNA served to infer D and trimming. The sample includes 100,000 to 150,000 clones, 75% to 85% of them seen just once. Whole-study findings and limits: The study flagged 150 to 200 TCR beta chains as cytomegalovirus-associated. In a later analysis, TCR beta V- and J-gene trimming showed a link to a missense DCLRE1C variant. The authors later found TCR association rates varying by HLA locus, with DRB1 most and HLA-C fewest.

The germline V gene has CDR1 SGHTA and CDR2 FQGNSA. The CDR3 is 14 residues long. Unmatched junction bases numbered 5, after V lost 4 bases and J lost 7 bases. The sample consisted of PBMCs. This receptor was taken from a woman aged 50 to 65 in good health and CMV-seropositive. This sequence joins TRBV7-2 and TRBJ1-3; TRBD1 aligns across 9 bases. The CDR3 reads CASSWTGDVNTIYF. The CDR3 DNA sequence: TGTGCCAGCAGCTGGACAGGGGATGTGAACACCATATATTTT.